A selection of T cell receptor beta chains follows, all from one sample in a study of beta chain features in type 1 diabetes. Sequenced by immunoSEQ multiplex PCR; TCRdb stores in-frame clones only, minus some. This sample has 620,000 or so clones, with around 15% found just once. What was sequenced was naive CD4+ T cells from blood. These TCRs come from a man younger than 35 in good health. Both conserved end residues are part of each CDR3. D genes are given only for firm matches. Size is stated for part of the rows, as once, few or many counts, or as a class when the clone is expanded.

d_gene: NA; v_gene: TRBV29-1; abundance: NA; j_gene: TRBJ1-2; CDR3aa: CSVAGQGYGYTF; CDR3nt: TGCAGCGTTGCGGGACAAGGCTATGGCTACACCTTC
d_gene: TRBD2; v_gene: TRBV23-1; abundance: NA; j_gene: TRBJ2-3; CDR3aa: CASRHAGGRVSTDTQYF; CDR3nt: TGCGCCAGCAGGCACGCGGGGGGGCGCGTTAGCACAGATACGCAGTATTTT
d_gene: NA; v_gene: TRBV21-1; abundance: NA; j_gene: TRBJ2-1; CDR3aa: CASTRPLTNRFSYNEQFF; CDR3nt: TGTGCCAGCACCCGGCCCCTAACGAACAGGTTTTCCTACAATGAGCAGTTCTTC
d_gene: TRBD1; v_gene: TRBV11-3; abundance: NA; j_gene: TRBJ1-6; CDR3aa: CASSRDSYNSPLHF; CDR3nt: TGTGCCAGCAGCAGGGACAGCTATAATTCACCCCTCCACTTT
d_gene: NA; v_gene: TRBV5-6; abundance: NA; j_gene: TRBJ2-5; CDR3aa: CASSLEGAGRLQETQYF; CDR3nt: TGTGCCAGCAGCTTGGAAGGGGCAGGGAGACTTCAAGAGACCCAGTACTTC
d_gene: NA; v_gene: TRBV5-6; abundance: NA; j_gene: TRBJ2-1; CDR3aa: CASRLAGGLFTEQFF; CDR3nt: TGTGCCAGCAGACTCGCCGGGGGACTCTTTACTGAGCAGTTCTTC
d_gene: TRBD1; v_gene: TRBV27; abundance: few; j_gene: TRBJ1-2; CDR3aa: CASSRRTGFYGYTF; CDR3nt: TGTGCCAGCAGTCGCCGGACAGGGTTCTATGGCTACACCTTC
d_gene: TRBD1; v_gene: TRBV5-4; abundance: NA; j_gene: TRBJ2-7; CDR3aa: CASSPDRLYEQYF; CDR3nt: TGTGCCAGCAGCCCGGACAGGCTCTACGAGCAGTACTTC
d_gene: NA; v_gene: TRBV30; abundance: NA; j_gene: TRBJ2-7; CDR3aa: CAWNFAGPSYEQYF; CDR3nt: TGTGCCTGGAATTTCGCCGGGCCCTCCTACGAGCAGTACTTC
d_gene: NA; v_gene: TRBV7-9; abundance: NA; j_gene: TRBJ1-4; CDR3aa: CASTPTGGGGEKLFF; CDR3nt: TGTGCCAGCACCCCGACGGGGGGGGGTGGTGAAAAACTGTTTTTT
d_gene: NA; v_gene: TRBV2; abundance: NA; j_gene: TRBJ1-6; CDR3aa: CASSPPTGNSPLHF; CDR3nt: TGTGCCAGCAGCCCACCCACAGGGAATTCACCCCTCCACTTT
d_gene: NA; v_gene: TRBV9; abundance: NA; j_gene: TRBJ2-5; CDR3aa: CASSLGGIKETQYF; CDR3nt: TGTGCCAGCAGCTTAGGGGGGATCAAAGAGACCCAGTACTTC
d_gene: NA; v_gene: TRBV25-1; abundance: NA; j_gene: TRBJ1-2; CDR3aa: CASSEFPRGYGYTF; CDR3nt: TGTGCCAGCAGTGAGTTCCCTCGGGGCTATGGCTACACCTTC
d_gene: TRBD1; v_gene: TRBV19; abundance: few; j_gene: TRBJ2-1; CDR3aa: CASSLGTGGYNEQFF; CDR3nt: TGTGCCAGTAGTCTAGGGACAGGGGGTTACAATGAGCAGTTCTTC
d_gene: TRBD2; v_gene: TRBV5-1; abundance: few; j_gene: TRBJ2-3; CDR3aa: CASRTSGRALDTQYF; CDR3nt: TGCGCCAGCAGGACTAGCGGGAGGGCCCTGGATACGCAGTATTTT
d_gene: NA; v_gene: TRBV9; abundance: few; j_gene: TRBJ1-1; CDR3aa: CASSTQGDRGGEAFF; CDR3nt: TGTGCCAGCAGCACCCAAGGTGACAGAGGTGGTGAAGCTTTCTTT
d_gene: TRBD2; v_gene: TRBV10-3; abundance: few; j_gene: TRBJ2-1; CDR3aa: CAIRPGLAGDEQFF; CDR3nt: TGTGCCATCAGACCGGGACTAGCGGGAGATGAGCAGTTCTTC
d_gene: NA; v_gene: TRBV7-9; abundance: few; j_gene: TRBJ2-1; CDR3aa: CASSFTRNEQFF; CDR3nt: TGTGCCAGCAGTTTTACCCGTAATGAGCAGTTCTTC
d_gene: TRBD2; v_gene: TRBV27; abundance: NA; j_gene: TRBJ2-3; CDR3aa: CASRLAGTTDTQYF; CDR3nt: TGTGCCAGCAGACTAGCGGGGACCACAGATACGCAGTATTTT
d_gene: NA; v_gene: TRBV4-1; abundance: NA; j_gene: TRBJ2-3; CDR3aa: CASSQDPSSRALTDTQYF; CDR3nt: TGCGCCAGCAGCCAAGATCCCTCCTCGCGGGCACTTACAGATACGCAGTATTTT
d_gene: NA; v_gene: TRBV29-1; abundance: NA; j_gene: TRBJ2-3; CDR3aa: CSVGWGLTDTQYF; CDR3nt: TGCAGCGTTGGGTGGGGGCTCACAGATACGCAGTATTTT
d_gene: NA; v_gene: TRBV15; abundance: few; j_gene: TRBJ1-5; CDR3aa: CATSSSDSSQPQHF; CDR3nt: TGTGCCACCAGCAGCTCGGACAGTTCCCAGCCCCAGCATTTT
d_gene: TRBD2; v_gene: TRBV7-3; abundance: NA; j_gene: TRBJ2-2; CDR3aa: CASSPGLAGNTGELFF; CDR3nt: TGTGCCAGCAGTCCTGGACTAGCGGGAAACACCGGGGAGCTGTTTTTT
d_gene: TRBD1; v_gene: TRBV15; abundance: NA; j_gene: TRBJ1-3; CDR3aa: CATSRDLQGESSGNTIYF; CDR3nt: TGTGCCACCAGCAGAGATCTACAGGGGGAGTCCTCTGGAAACACCATATATTTT
d_gene: TRBD2; v_gene: TRBV5-1; abundance: few; j_gene: TRBJ2-3; CDR3aa: CASSLGPQAGDTQYF; CDR3nt: TGCGCCAGCAGCTTGGGGCCTCAAGCGGGGGATACGCAGTATTTT
d_gene: NA; v_gene: TRBV4-2; abundance: NA; j_gene: TRBJ1-2; CDR3aa: CASSQGEGTYYGYTF; CDR3nt: TGTGCCAGCAGCCAAGGAGAGGGTACATATTATGGCTACACCTTC
d_gene: TRBD1; v_gene: TRBV5-1; abundance: NA; j_gene: TRBJ1-1; CDR3aa: CASTRTGLRSMNTEAFF; CDR3nt: TGCGCCAGCACCCGGACAGGGCTGAGATCCATGAACACTGAAGCTTTCTTT
d_gene: TRBD1; v_gene: TRBV5-1; abundance: few; j_gene: TRBJ2-5; CDR3aa: CASTLGDRVEETQYF; CDR3nt: TGCGCCAGCACCCTTGGGGACAGGGTCGAAGAGACCCAGTACTTC
d_gene: NA; v_gene: TRBV9; abundance: NA; j_gene: TRBJ1-6; CDR3aa: CASSATMDSPLHF; CDR3nt: TGTGCCAGCAGCGCAACCATGGACTCACCCCTCCACTTT
d_gene: NA; v_gene: TRBV25-1; abundance: few; j_gene: TRBJ2-7; CDR3aa: CASSADRFLGEQYF; CDR3nt: TGTGCCAGCAGTGCCGACAGGTTTTTGGGCGAGCAGTACTTC
d_gene: NA; v_gene: TRBV4-1; abundance: once; j_gene: TRBJ1-5; CDR3aa: CASSHLGLSNQPQHF; CDR3nt: TGCGCCAGCAGCCACCTAGGACTGAGCAATCAGCCCCAGCATTTT
d_gene: NA; v_gene: TRBV5-1; abundance: NA; j_gene: TRBJ2-2; CDR3aa: CASSLAPRRESGTGELFF; CDR3nt: TGCGCCAGCAGCTTGGCCCCACGAAGGGAATCCGGCACCGGGGAGCTGTTTTTT
d_gene: NA; v_gene: TRBV9; abundance: few; j_gene: TRBJ2-5; CDR3aa: CASSGIKPLAETQYF; CDR3nt: TGTGCCAGCAGCGGAATAAAGCCTCTCGCAGAGACCCAGTACTTC
d_gene: NA; v_gene: TRBV28; abundance: once; j_gene: TRBJ1-2; CDR3aa: CASSSSLLGYTF; CDR3nt: TGTGCCAGCAGCTCCTCCCTCCTTGGCTACACCTTC
d_gene: TRBD2; v_gene: TRBV9; abundance: few; j_gene: TRBJ2-7; CDR3aa: CASSLGLAEPYEQYF; CDR3nt: TGTGCCAGCAGCCTCGGACTAGCGGAGCCCTACGAGCAGTACTTC
d_gene: NA; v_gene: TRBV13; abundance: NA; j_gene: TRBJ1-4; CDR3aa: CASSLGPEKLFF; CDR3nt: TGTGCCAGCAGCTTAGGTCCCGAAAAACTGTTTTTT
d_gene: TRBD1; v_gene: TRBV27; abundance: NA; j_gene: TRBJ2-5; CDR3aa: CATSGQGAGETQYF; CDR3nt: TGTGCCACCTCGGGACAGGGGGCAGGGGAGACCCAGTACTTC
d_gene: TRBD2; v_gene: TRBV6-5; abundance: NA; j_gene: TRBJ2-7; CDR3aa: CASNAGTSGSYEQYF; CDR3nt: TGTGCCAGCAACGCCGGGACTAGCGGCTCCTACGAGCAGTACTTC
d_gene: NA; v_gene: TRBV6-5; abundance: NA; j_gene: TRBJ1-2; CDR3aa: CASSSTLPYGYTF; CDR3nt: TGTGCCAGCAGTTCCACTCTGCCCTATGGCTACACCTTC
d_gene: TRBD2; v_gene: TRBV27; abundance: NA; j_gene: TRBJ2-2; CDR3aa: CASSLSKLGSREGGELFF; CDR3nt: TGTGCCAGCAGTTTATCCAAGTTGGGCTCGCGGGAGGGCGGGGAGCTGTTTTTT
d_gene: NA; v_gene: TRBV7-2; abundance: NA; j_gene: TRBJ1-5; CDR3aa: CASSSGPQYQPQHF; CDR3nt: TGTGCCAGCAGCTCCGGGCCCCAATATCAGCCCCAGCATTTT
d_gene: TRBD1; v_gene: TRBV6-5; abundance: NA; j_gene: TRBJ1-5; CDR3aa: CASGSGTGRGQPQHF; CDR3nt: TGTGCCAGCGGCTCCGGGACAGGGAGGGGTCAGCCCCAGCATTTT
d_gene: NA; v_gene: TRBV7-2; abundance: NA; j_gene: TRBJ1-6; CDR3aa: CASSLRGQSSYNSPLHF; CDR3nt: TGTGCCAGCAGCTTACGAGGACAGAGCTCCTATAATTCACCCCTCCACTTT
d_gene: NA; v_gene: TRBV6-1; abundance: NA; j_gene: TRBJ2-7; CDR3aa: CASSVTGSTGNYEQYF; CDR3nt: TGTGCCAGCAGTGTCACGGGGTCAACAGGGAACTACGAGCAGTACTTC
d_gene: NA; v_gene: TRBV28; abundance: NA; j_gene: TRBJ2-1; CDR3aa: CASSLSARPVNNEQFF; CDR3nt: TGTGCCAGCAGTTTATCGGCACGGCCGGTCAACAATGAGCAGTTCTTC
d_gene: NA; v_gene: TRBV7-6; abundance: few; j_gene: TRBJ2-3; CDR3aa: CASSLAGSSTDTQYF; CDR3nt: TGTGCCAGCAGCTTAGCCGGCAGTAGCACAGATACGCAGTATTTT
d_gene: TRBD2; v_gene: TRBV2; abundance: NA; j_gene: TRBJ2-2; CDR3aa: CASRSGGNTGELFF; CDR3nt: TGTGCCAGCCGTAGCGGGGGGAACACCGGGGAGCTGTTTTTT